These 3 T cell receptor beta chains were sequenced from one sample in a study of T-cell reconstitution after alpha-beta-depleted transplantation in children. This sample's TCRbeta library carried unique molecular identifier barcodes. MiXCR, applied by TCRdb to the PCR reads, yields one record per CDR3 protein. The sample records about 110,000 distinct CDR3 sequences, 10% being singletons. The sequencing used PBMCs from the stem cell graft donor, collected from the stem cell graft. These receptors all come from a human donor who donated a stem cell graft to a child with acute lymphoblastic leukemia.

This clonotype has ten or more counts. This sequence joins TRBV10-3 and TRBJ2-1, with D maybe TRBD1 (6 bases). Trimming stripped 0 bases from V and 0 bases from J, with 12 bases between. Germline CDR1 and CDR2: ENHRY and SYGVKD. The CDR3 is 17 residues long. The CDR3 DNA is TGTGCCATCAGTGAGTCGATGGGGGCGAGCTCCTACAATGAGCAGTTCTTC. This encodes CAISESMGASSYNEQFF.

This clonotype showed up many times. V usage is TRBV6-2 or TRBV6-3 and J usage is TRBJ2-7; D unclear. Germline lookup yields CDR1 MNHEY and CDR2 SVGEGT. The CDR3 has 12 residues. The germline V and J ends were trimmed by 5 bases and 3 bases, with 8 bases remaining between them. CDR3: CASSDTFYEQYF. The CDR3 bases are TGTGCCAGCAGTGACACTTTCTACGAGCAGTACTTC.

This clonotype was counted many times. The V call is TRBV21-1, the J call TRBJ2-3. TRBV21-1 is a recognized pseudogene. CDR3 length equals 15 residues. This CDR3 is CASSKERSRTDTQYF. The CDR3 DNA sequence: TGTGCCAGCAGCAAAGAGAGGAGTCGCACAGATACGCAGTATTTT.